These 4 T cell receptor beta chains came from one sample sequenced in a study of CD4+ T cells in melanoma. The method was immunoSEQ multiplex PCR; TCRdb's version includes in-frame clones alone and lacks a portion of them. The table shows over 3,000 clones, with approximately 67% occurring only once. The sequencing sample was made of cells from a culture (not recorded whether cultured in vitro). The origin of the receptors is a human donor with melanoma.

The chain employs TRBV19 and TRBJ1-5; no reliable D call. V lost 2 bases and J lost 2, with 7 bases in between. Germline values: CDR1 LNHDA, CDR2 SQIVND (reference sequence). The CDR3 extends over 14 amino acids. DNA for the CDR3: TGTGCCAGTAGTATACTGGATGGCAATCAGCCCCAGCATTTT. Translated, it gives CASSILDGNQPQHF. The full variable domain, in which reference TRBV19 and TRBJ1-5 provide the parts outside the CDR3, is DGGITQSPKYLFRKEGQNVTLSCEQNLNHDAMYWYRQDPGQGLRLIYYSQIVNDFQKGDIAEGYSVSREKKESFPLTVTSAQKNPTAFYLCASSILDGNQPQHFGDGTRLSIL.

The CDR3 DNA sequence: TGTGCCAGCAGCGTTAGGGCATCAACTGAAGCTTTCTTT. It specifies CASSVRASTEAFF. The rearrangement joins TRBV9 to TRBJ1-1; the D is unclear. The CDR3 extends over 13 amino acids. V lost 2 bases and J lost 5, with 10 bases in between. Germline loops: CDR1 SGDLS, CDR2 YYNGEE.

The chain recombines TRBV2 with TRBJ2-7, with D possibly called TRBD1 or TRBD2 (5 bases each). Germline V gene lookup returns CDR1 SNHLY and CDR2 FYNNEI. The CDR3 is 12 amino acids. Deletions cut 6 bases from V and 6 bases from J, with 12 bases between. The CDR3 protein is CASRGTASEQYF. CDR3 coding DNA: TGTGCCAGCAGGGGGACGGCCAGCGAGCAGTACTTC. Complete variable domain (other parts from reference TRBV2 and TRBJ2-7): EPEVTQTPSHQVTQMGQEVILRCVPISNHLYFYWYRQILGQKVEFLVSFYNNEISEKSEIFDDQFSVERPDGSNFTLKIRSTKLEDSAMYFCASRGTASEQYFGPGTRLTVT.

This clone was recorded once. V and J are TRBV9 and TRBJ2-3, with TRBD2 identical over 9 bases. CDR1 SGDLS and CDR2 YYNGEE come from the germline V gene. V lost 3 bases and J lost 0; bases outside the gene matches: 2. This CDR3 is built from 15 residues. The CDR3 DNA follows: TGTGCCAGCAGCGCTAGCGGGACTAGCACAGATACGCAGTATTTT. It codes for CASSASGTSTDTQYF.